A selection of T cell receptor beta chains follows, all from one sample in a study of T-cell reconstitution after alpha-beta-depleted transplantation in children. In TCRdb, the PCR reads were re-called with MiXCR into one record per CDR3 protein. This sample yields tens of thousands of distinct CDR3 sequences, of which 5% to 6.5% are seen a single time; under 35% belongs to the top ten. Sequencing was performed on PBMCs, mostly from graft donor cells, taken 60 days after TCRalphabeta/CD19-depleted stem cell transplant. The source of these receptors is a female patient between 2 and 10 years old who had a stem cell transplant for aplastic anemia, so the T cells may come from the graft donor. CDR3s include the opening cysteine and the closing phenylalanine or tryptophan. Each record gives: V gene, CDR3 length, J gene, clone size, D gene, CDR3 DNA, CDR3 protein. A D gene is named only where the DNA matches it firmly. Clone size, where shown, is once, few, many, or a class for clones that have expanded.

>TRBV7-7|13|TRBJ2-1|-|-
TGTGCCAGCAGCTTAACAGGGATGGATGAGCAGTTCTTC
CASSLTGMDEQFF
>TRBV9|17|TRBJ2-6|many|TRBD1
TGTGCCAGCAGCGTAGGGACAGGGGGCTCTGGGGCCAACGTCCTGACTTTC
CASSVGTGGSGANVLTF
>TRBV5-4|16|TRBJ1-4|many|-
TGTGCCAGCAGCTTAAGATCGGGAGGGCGCGATGAAAAACTGTTTTTT
CASSLRSGGRDEKLFF
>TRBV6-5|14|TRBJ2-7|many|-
TGTGCCAGCAGTTTAGGGGAGGACCTCTACGAGCAGTACTTC
CASSLGEDLYEQYF
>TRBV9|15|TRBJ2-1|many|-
TGTGCCAGCAGCGTAGTAGATAGTTCCTACAATGAGCAGTTCTTC
CASSVVDSSYNEQFF
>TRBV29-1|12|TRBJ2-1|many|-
TGCAGCGTTGGTCTAGCAGAAAATGAGCAGTTCTTC
CSVGLAENEQFF
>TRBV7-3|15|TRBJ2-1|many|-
TGTGCCAGCAGCTCCTCGGAGGGGTTCTACAATGAGCAGTTCTTC
CASSSSEGFYNEQFF
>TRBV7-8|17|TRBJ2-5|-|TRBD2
TGTGCCAGCAGCTTAGCGTGGGTAGCGGGGGGGCAAGAGACCCAGTACTTC
CASSLAWVAGGQETQYF
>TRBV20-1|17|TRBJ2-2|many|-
TGCAGTGCTAGAGATCCGGGGGCGGGGTCGAACACCGGGGAGCTGTTTTTT
CSARDPGAGSNTGELFF
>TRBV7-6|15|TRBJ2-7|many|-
TGTGCCAGCAGCCCGGTCGGGTTGGTGATCTACGAGCAGTACTTC
CASSPVGLVIYEQYF
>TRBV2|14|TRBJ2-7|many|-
TGTGCCAGCAGTGGTAAGGCAGGGTTAGACGAGCAGTACTTC
CASSGKAGLDEQYF
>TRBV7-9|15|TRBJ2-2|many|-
TGTGCCAGCAGCTTCAGCGGTCGAGGCACCGGGGAGCTGTTTTTT
CASSFSGRGTGELFF
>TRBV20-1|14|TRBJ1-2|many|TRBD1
TGCAGTGCGCCCTTATTGGGACAGGTCTATGGCTACACCTTC
CSAPLLGQVYGYTF